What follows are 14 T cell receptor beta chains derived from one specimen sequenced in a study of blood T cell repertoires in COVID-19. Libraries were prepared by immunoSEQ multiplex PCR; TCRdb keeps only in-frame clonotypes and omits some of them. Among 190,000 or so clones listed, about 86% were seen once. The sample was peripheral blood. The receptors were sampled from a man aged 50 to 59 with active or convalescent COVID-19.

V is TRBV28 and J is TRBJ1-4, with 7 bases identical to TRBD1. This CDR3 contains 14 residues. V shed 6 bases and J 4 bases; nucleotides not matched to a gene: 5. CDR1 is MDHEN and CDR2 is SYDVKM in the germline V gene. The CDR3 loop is CASRLTGLNEKLFF. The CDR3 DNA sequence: TGTGCCAGCAGGCTGACAGGGCTTAATGAAAAACTGTTTTTT. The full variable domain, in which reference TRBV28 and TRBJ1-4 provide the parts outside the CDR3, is DVKVTQSSRYLVKRTGEKVFLECVQDMDHENMFWYRQDPGLGLRLIYFSYDVKMKEKGDIPEGYSVSREKKERFSLILESASTNQTSMYLCASRLTGLNEKLFFGSGTQLSVL.

CDR3 nucleotide sequence: TGTGCCAGCACCCAAACGAGGGAGCGAACCAATCAGCCCCAGCATTTT. Its protein product is CASTQTRERTNQPQHF. The chain employs TRBV28 and TRBJ1-5; D is ambiguous. Germline V lookup: CDR1 MDHEN, CDR2 SYDVKM. Trimming removed 7 bases at V and 3 bases at J, with 19 bases between. The CDR3 length is 16 residues. Full variable domain (outside the CDR3, taken from reference TRBV28 and TRBJ1-5): DVKVTQSSRYLVKRTGEKVFLECVQDMDHENMFWYRQDPGLGLRLIYFSYDVKMKEKGDIPEGYSVSREKKERFSLILESASTNQTSMYLCASTQTRERTNQPQHFGDGTRLSIL.

The CDR3 DNA reads TGCGCCAGCAGCCGTTTCAACAGGGGGCTATTTGATGGCTACACCTTC. Its protein is CASSRFNRGLFDGYTF. This rearrangement joins TRBV5-1 to TRBJ1-2; 9 bases map to TRBD1. Per the germline V gene, CDR1 is SGHRS and CDR2 is YFSETQ. Trimming cost V 4 bases and J 6 bases; bases outside gene matches: 13. This CDR3 has 16 residues. Supplemented by reference TRBV5-1 and TRBJ1-2, the full variable domain reads KAGVTQTPRYLIKTRGQQVTLSCSPISGHRSVSWYQQTPGQGLQFLFEYFSETQRNKGNFPGRFSGRQFSNSRSEMNVSTLELGDSALYLCASSRFNRGLFDGYTFGSGTRLTVV.

CDR3 in amino acids: CASSSQSLAAGELFF. In DNA, the CDR3 is TGCGCCAGCAGCTCCCAATCTCTAGCAGCCGGGGAGCTGTTTTTT. V usage is TRBV5-1 and J usage is TRBJ2-2; D is possibly TRBD2 (5 bases). This CDR3 comprises 15 residues. Between the trimmed V and J ends, which lost 3 bases and 6 bases, there was a span of 15 bases. CDR1 SGHRS and CDR2 YFSETQ come from the germline V gene.

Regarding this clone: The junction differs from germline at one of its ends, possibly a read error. CDR3 sequence (DNA): TGTGCCAGCAGCTTCCTCGGGACTGGCCATTTT. Protein product: CASSFLGTGHF. This chain joins TRBV7-2 and TRBJ2-3; D may be TRBD2 (6 bases). CDR3 length: 11 amino acids. Germline-derived CDR1 and CDR2 are SGHTA and FQGNSA.

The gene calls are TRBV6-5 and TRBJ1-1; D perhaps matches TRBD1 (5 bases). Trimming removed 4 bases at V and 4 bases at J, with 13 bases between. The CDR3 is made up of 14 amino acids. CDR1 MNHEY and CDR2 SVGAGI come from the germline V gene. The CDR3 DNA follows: TGTGCCAGCAGTTCGCCTACCGGGGGCACTGAAGCTTTCTTT. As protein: CASSSPTGGTEAFF.

The CDR3 sequence is CASSDNVEEQGPDTQYF. The CDR3 DNA sequence: TGTGCCAGCAGCGACAACGTTGAGGAACAGGGGCCAGATACGCAGTATTTT. This sequence joins TRBV9 and TRBJ2-3; 7 bases line up with TRBD1. The CDR3 totals 17 residues. J gave up 4 bases and V 3 bases, and 14 bases lay outside the gene matches. Per the germline V gene, CDR1 is SGDLS and CDR2 is YYNGEE.

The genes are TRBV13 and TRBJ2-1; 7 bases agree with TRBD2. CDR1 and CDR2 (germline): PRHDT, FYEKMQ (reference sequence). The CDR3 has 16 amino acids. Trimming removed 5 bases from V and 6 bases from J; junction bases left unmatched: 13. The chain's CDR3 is CASSPGGGRNGNEQFF. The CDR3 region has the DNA TGTGCCAGCAGCCCCGGGGGAGGGAGAAATGGCAATGAGCAGTTCTTC.

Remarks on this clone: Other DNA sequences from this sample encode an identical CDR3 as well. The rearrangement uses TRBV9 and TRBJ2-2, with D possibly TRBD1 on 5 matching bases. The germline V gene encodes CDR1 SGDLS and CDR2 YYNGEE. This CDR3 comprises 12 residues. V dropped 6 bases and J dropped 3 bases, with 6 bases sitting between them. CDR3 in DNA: TGTGCCAGCACCAGGGACACCGGGGAGCTGTTTTTT. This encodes CASTRDTGELFF.

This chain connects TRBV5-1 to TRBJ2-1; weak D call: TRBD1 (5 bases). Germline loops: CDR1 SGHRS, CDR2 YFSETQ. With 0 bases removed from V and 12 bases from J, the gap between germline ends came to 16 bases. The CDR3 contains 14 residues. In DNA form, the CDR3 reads TGCGCCAGCAGCTTGGAGCCAGGGTCGGTCGGGCAGTTCTTC. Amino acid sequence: CASSLEPGSVGQFF.

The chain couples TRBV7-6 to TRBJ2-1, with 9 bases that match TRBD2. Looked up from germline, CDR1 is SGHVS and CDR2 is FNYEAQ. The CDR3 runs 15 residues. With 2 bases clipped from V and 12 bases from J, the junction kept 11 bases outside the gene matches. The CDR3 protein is CASSLWASGEDGQFF. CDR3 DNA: TGTGCCAGCAGCTTATGGGCTAGCGGGGAGGATGGGCAGTTCTTC.

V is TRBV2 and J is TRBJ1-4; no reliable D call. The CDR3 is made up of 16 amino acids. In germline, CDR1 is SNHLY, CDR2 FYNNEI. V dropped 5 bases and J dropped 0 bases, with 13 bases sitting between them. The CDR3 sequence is CASSLEQKSTNEKLFF. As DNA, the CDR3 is TGTGCCAGCAGTCTGGAACAGAAGTCAACTAATGAAAAACTGTTTTTT.

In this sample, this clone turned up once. The CDR3 region is CASSGRGEQYF. CDR3 DNA sequence: TGTGCCAGCAGCGGGAGGGGGGAGCAGTACTTC. The V call is TRBV4-2, the J call TRBJ2-7; TRBD2 is a possible D gene (7 bases). CDR3 length: 11 residues. Trimming stripped 5 bases from V and 7 bases from J, with 9 bases between. The germline V gene has CDR1 LGHNA and CDR2 YNFKEQ.

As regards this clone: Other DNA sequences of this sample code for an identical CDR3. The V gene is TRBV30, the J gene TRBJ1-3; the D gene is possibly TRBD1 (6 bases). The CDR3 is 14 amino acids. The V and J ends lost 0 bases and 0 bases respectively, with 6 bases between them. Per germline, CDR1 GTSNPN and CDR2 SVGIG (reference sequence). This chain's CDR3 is CAWSVGGSGNTIYF. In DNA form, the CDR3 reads TGTGCCTGGAGTGTAGGGGGCTCTGGAAACACCATATATTTT.